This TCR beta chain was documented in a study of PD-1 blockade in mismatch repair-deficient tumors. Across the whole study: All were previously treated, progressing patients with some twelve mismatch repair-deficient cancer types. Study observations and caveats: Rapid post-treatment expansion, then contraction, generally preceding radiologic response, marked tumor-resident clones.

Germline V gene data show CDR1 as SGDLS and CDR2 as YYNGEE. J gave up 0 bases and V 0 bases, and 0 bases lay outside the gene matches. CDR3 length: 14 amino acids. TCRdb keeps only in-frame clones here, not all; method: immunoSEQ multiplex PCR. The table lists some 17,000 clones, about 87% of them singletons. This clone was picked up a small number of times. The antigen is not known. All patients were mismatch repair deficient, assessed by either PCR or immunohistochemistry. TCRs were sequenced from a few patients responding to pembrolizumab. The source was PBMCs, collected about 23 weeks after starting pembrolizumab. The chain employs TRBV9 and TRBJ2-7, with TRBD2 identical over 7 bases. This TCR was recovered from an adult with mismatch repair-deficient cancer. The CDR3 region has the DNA TGTGCCAGCAGCGTAGGCGGGAGCTCCTACGAGCAGTACTTC. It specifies CASSVGGSSYEQYF.